These T cell receptor beta chains were read from a single sample in a study of a mutant IDH1 vaccine in newly diagnosed glioma. Their target antigens are unknown. TCRdb's table, derived via immunoSEQ multiplex PCR, lists solely in-frame clones and lacks some. The data hold some 23,000 clones, with over 65% observed a single time. The sample consisted of PBMCs, taken from a glioma patient whose treatment included an IDH1 peptide vaccine. Every receptor here comes from a woman between 18 and 29 years old with glioma. Each CDR3 is given with its conserved first and last residue. Each record gives: D gene, V gene, clone size, J gene, CDR3 protein, CDR3 DNA. The D gene is left open where the match is weak. The size entry is marked missing in some rows and otherwise reads once, few, many or a size class.

-	TRBV19	-	TRBJ1-2	CASSIGISLGYTF	TGTGCCAGTAGTATCGGAATAAGCCTAGGCTACACCTTC
TRBD1	TRBV19	once	TRBJ2-7	CASTPGQSYEQYF	TGTGCCAGTACCCCGGGACAGAGCTACGAGCAGTACTTC
-	TRBV2	-	TRBJ1-4	CASKDQQGNEKLFF	TGTGCCAGCAAGGACCAGCAGGGTAATGAAAAACTGTTTTTT
-	TRBV6-5	-	TRBJ1-4	CASSPREGEKLFF	TGTGCCAGCAGCCCCCGGGAGGGGGAAAAACTGTTTTTT
-	TRBV9	-	TRBJ2-7	CASSPRQTYEQYF	TGTGCCAGCAGCCCGAGACAGACCTACGAGCAGTACTTC
-	TRBV7-9	-	TRBJ1-1	CASSRPDRPKAFF	TGTGCCAGCAGCCGGCCGGATAGACCAAAAGCTTTCTTT
-	TRBV30	-	TRBJ1-2	CAWSLPGWGYTF	TGTGCCTGGAGTCTTCCGGGGTGGGGCTACACCTTC
-	TRBV19	-	TRBJ1-5	CASSMQVSNQPQHF	TGTGCCAGTAGTATGCAGGTTAGCAATCAGCCCCAGCATTTT
TRBD1	TRBV14	-	TRBJ1-2	CASSQWSRGQGDFYGYTF	TGTGCCAGCAGCCAATGGTCCAGGGGACAGGGGGATTTCTATGGCTACACCTTC
-	TRBV7-2	-	TRBJ1-2	CASSPRVRANYGYTF	TGTGCCAGCAGCCCCCGCGTCAGAGCTAACTATGGCTACACCTTC
TRBD1	TRBV28	-	TRBJ2-7	CASYGQGVYEQYF	TGTGCCAGCTACGGACAGGGAGTCTACGAGCAGTACTTC
-	TRBV2	-	TRBJ1-2	CARPTENYGYTF	TGTGCCAGGCCGACAGAGAACTATGGCTACACCTTC
-	TRBV4-1	-	TRBJ1-2	CASSLPQGGNYGYTF	TGCGCCAGCAGCCTCCCACAGGGTGGGAACTATGGCTACACCTTC
-	TRBV5-6	-	TRBJ1-5	CASSLTGGNSNQPQHF	TGTGCCAGCAGCTTAACGGGGGGGAATAGCAATCAGCCCCAGCATTTT
TRBD1	TRBV2	-	TRBJ1-5	CASRFLDRAYQPQHF	TGTGCCAGCCGCTTCTTGGACAGGGCTTATCAGCCCCAGCATTTT
TRBD1	TRBV6-1	-	TRBJ2-3	CASSEWGQGGDTQYF	TGTGCCAGCAGTGAATGGGGACAGGGGGGTGATACGCAGTATTTT
TRBD1	TRBV7-9	-	TRBJ1-5	CASSLGDSRSQPQHF	TGTGCCAGCAGCTTAGGGGACAGTCGGAGTCAGCCCCAGCATTTT
TRBD2	TRBV10-3	-	TRBJ2-7	CAISESASGYEQYF	TGTGCCATCAGTGAGTCGGCTAGCGGCTACGAGCAGTACTTC
TRBD2	TRBV2	-	TRBJ2-3	CASSAFAGGTTDTQYF	TGTGCCAGCAGTGCTTTCGCGGGGGGGACGACAGATACGCAGTATTTT
-	TRBV5-1	-	TRBJ2-1	CASSLDGTPMNEQFF	TGCGCCAGCAGCTTGGACGGGACCCCCATGAATGAGCAGTTCTTC
-	TRBV19	few	TRBJ2-6	CASSGPPGSSYSGANVLTF	TGTGCCAGTAGTGGCCCCCCTGGGTCCTCCTACTCTGGGGCCAACGTCCTGACTTTC
-	TRBV5-1	-	TRBJ2-5	CASSLAGLDQETQYF	TGCGCCAGCAGCTTGGCCGGGCTAGATCAAGAGACCCAGTACTTC
TRBD2	TRBV10-3	-	TRBJ2-3	CAISASFGTSDSTDTQYF	TGTGCCATCAGTGCCTCCTTCGGGACTAGCGATAGCACAGATACGCAGTATTTT
-	TRBV7-2	-	TRBJ2-1	CASSSGFPHEQFF	TGTGCCAGCAGCTCCGGGTTCCCCCATGAGCAGTTCTTC
TRBD1	TRBV29-1	-	TRBJ1-1	CSTRTGENTEAFF	TGCAGCACAAGGACAGGAGAGAACACTGAAGCTTTCTTT
-	TRBV7-3	-	TRBJ2-5	CASSPGTQLGTQYF	TGTGCCAGCAGCCCTGGGACACAGCTCGGGACCCAGTACTTC
TRBD1	TRBV5-5	-	TRBJ2-1	CASSFTDRVIYNEQFF	TGTGCCAGCAGCTTTACTGACAGGGTCATCTACAATGAGCAGTTCTTC
-	TRBV27	-	TRBJ2-6	CASSFITGTGANVLTF	TGTGCCAGCAGTTTCATAACAGGGACCGGGGCCAACGTCCTGACTTTC
TRBD1	TRBV6-5	-	TRBJ1-2	CASRAPGQGRYGYTF	TGTGCCAGCAGAGCTCCGGGACAGGGGCGCTATGGCTACACCTTC
-	TRBV7-9	-	TRBJ1-2	CASSLTRGYTF	TGTGCCAGCAGCCTGACTAGGGGCTACACCTTC
TRBD2	TRBV4-1	-	TRBJ2-1	CASSASWGASGSEQFF	TGCGCCAGCAGCGCCTCATGGGGGGCTAGCGGGAGTGAGCAGTTCTTC
-	TRBV27	-	TRBJ1-5	CASSLSVSGQPQHF	TGTGCCAGCAGTTTATCCGTCTCTGGTCAGCCCCAGCATTTT
TRBD1	TRBV6-5	few	TRBJ1-1	CASSSPGQDTEAFF	TGTGCCAGCAGTTCACCGGGACAGGACACTGAAGCTTTCTTT
-	TRBV6-4	-	TRBJ2-1	CASSTGFHNEQFF	TGTGCCAGCAGTACAGGGTTCCACAATGAGCAGTTCTTC
-	TRBV5-1	-	TRBJ2-3	CASSLGQRTDTQYF	TGCGCCAGCAGCTTGGGACAGCGCACAGATACGCAGTATTTT
-	TRBV6-1	-	TRBJ1-5	CASSEYLGGHQSQPQHF	TGTGCCAGCAGTGAATATTTGGGCGGGCATCAAAGTCAGCCCCAGCATTTT
-	TRBV14	-	TRBJ1-1	CASSQVRTEAFF	TGTGCCAGCAGCCAAGTTAGGACCGAGGCTTTCTTT
-	TRBV28	-	TRBJ2-1	CASSLPGRSYNEQFF	TGTGCCAGCAGTTTACCGGGCAGATCCTACAATGAGCAGTTCTTC
-	TRBV7-9	few	TRBJ1-3	CASSTDRPSGNTIYF	TGTGCCAGCAGCACGGACAGACCCTCTGGAAACACCATATATTTT
-	TRBV4-1	few	TRBJ2-7	CASSPEGLAYEQYF	TGCGCCAGCAGCCCCGAGGGACTTGCCTACGAGCAGTACTTC
TRBD2	TRBV4-1	-	TRBJ2-1	CASSQEGSGSGVQFF	TGCGCCAGCAGCCAAGAAGGTAGCGGGAGCGGGGTGCAGTTCTTC
-	TRBV14	-	TRBJ1-3	CASSLTLGTIYF	TGTGCCAGCAGCCTAACCCTGGGCACCATATATTTT
TRBD2	TRBV7-9	-	TRBJ2-7	CASSLSSGATYEQYF	TGTGCCAGCAGCCTTAGTAGCGGGGCTACCTACGAGCAGTACTTC
-	TRBV27	-	TRBJ2-1	CASSLEGGWYNEQFF	TGTGCCAGCAGTTTAGAGGGTGGTTGGTACAATGAGCAGTTCTTC
TRBD2	TRBV4-2	few	TRBJ2-1	CASSQGGSGRADEQFF	TGTGCCAGCAGCCAAGGTGGGAGCGGGAGAGCCGATGAGCAGTTCTTC
-	TRBV18	-	TRBJ2-1	CASSPPGATTNNEQFF	TGTGCCAGCTCACCACCGGGGGCTACAACCAATAATGAGCAGTTCTTC
-	TRBV7-9	few	TRBJ2-6	CAVQGSTYSGANVLTF	TGTGCCGTACAGGGTTCCACATACTCTGGGGCCAACGTCCTGACTTTC
-	TRBV28	once	TRBJ2-7	CASRGWYEQYF	TGTGCCAGCAGGGGGTGGTACGAGCAGTACTTC
TRBD1	TRBV15	-	TRBJ1-2	CATSSPGTATRNYGYTF	TGTGCCACCAGCAGCCCTGGGACAGCCACCAGAAACTATGGCTACACCTTC
-	TRBV2	-	TRBJ1-2	CASGLGDPWGGGYTF	TGTGCCAGCGGTCTAGGAGACCCTTGGGGAGGTGGCTACACCTTC
TRBD2	TRBV29-1	once	TRBJ2-1	CSVEGTSGSGNEQFF	TGCAGCGTTGAAGGGACTAGCGGGAGTGGCAATGAGCAGTTCTTC
TRBD1	TRBV11-3	-	TRBJ1-4	CASSPRQGGGEKLFF	TGTGCCAGCAGCCCTCGACAGGGTGGGGGTGAAAAACTGTTTTTT
-	TRBV11-2	few	TRBJ2-1	CASSPGPRVEQFF	TGTGCCAGCAGCCCAGGACCCAGGGTGGAGCAGTTCTTC
-	TRBV5-4	-	TRBJ1-2	CASSFYLTSYRNYGYTF	TGTGCCAGCAGCTTTTACCTTACATCTTATAGAAACTATGGCTACACCTTC
-	TRBV20-1	-	TRBJ2-3	CSAAITDTQYF	TGCAGTGCCGCGATAACAGATACGCAGTATTTT
TRBD1	TRBV5-1	-	TRBJ2-3	CASSLGTGGAGRADTQYF	TGCGCCAGCAGCTTGGGGACAGGGGGCGCGGGACGCGCAGATACGCAGTATTTT
-	TRBV4-1	few	TRBJ1-2	CASSQEPTANYGYTF	TGCGCCAGCAGCCAAGAGCCGACAGCCAACTATGGCTACACCTTC
-	TRBV5-4	-	TRBJ1-1	CASSRAGGASEAFF	TGTGCCAGCAGCCGGGCCGGGGGAGCGTCTGAAGCTTTCTTT
-	TRBV7-2	-	TRBJ1-5	CASSLGPRWNRSNQPQHF	TGTGCCAGCAGCTTAGGGCCGCGGTGGAATCGGAGCAATCAGCCCCAGCATTTT
-	TRBV6-1	-	TRBJ1-6	CASSVQSSYNSPLHF	TGTGCCAGCAGTGTGCAGAGCTCCTATAATTCACCCCTCCACTTT